One sample yielded the 21 T cell receptor beta chains listed below, sequenced in a study of T cell changes during pregnancy in multiple sclerosis. Assay: immunoSEQ multiplex PCR; the TCRdb copy retains only in-frame clones and omits some. The table shows 80,000 or so clones, with 92% occurring only once. Material: peripheral blood, obtained before pregnancy. The receptors originated from a female donor with multiple sclerosis, enrolled in a pregnancy study.

This clone appeared a single time. The V gene is TRBV27, the J gene TRBJ2-1; 9 bases map to TRBD1. Unmatched junction bases numbered 5, after V lost 5 bases and J lost 3 bases. This CDR3 contains 15 residues. CDR1 is MNHEY and CDR2 is SMNVEV in the germline V gene (reference sequence). CDR3 in amino acids: CASSITTGGYNEQFF. In nucleotides, the CDR3 is TGTGCCAGCAGTATAACGACAGGGGGCTACAATGAGCAGTTCTTC.

This rearrangement joins TRBV10-3 to TRBJ2-1, with D maybe TRBD2 (7 bases). Trimming removed 10 bases at V and 5 bases at J, with 15 bases between. CDR1 ENHRY and CDR2 SYGVKD come from the germline V gene. The CDR3 sequence is 13 residues long. The CDR3 nucleotides read TGTGCCACCATGGGGGGGCCGGACAATGAGCAGTTCTTC. As protein: CATMGGPDNEQFF.

The chain joins TRBV19 to TRBJ1-5; D ambiguous. Trimming pared 3 bases from V and 3 bases from J, leaving 12 bases between. This CDR3 spans 15 amino acids. Germline-derived CDR1 and CDR2 are LNHDA and SQIVND (reference sequence). The CDR3 DNA sequence: TGTGCCAGTAGTATGGATACAGACGCCAATCAGCCCCAGCATTTT. It codes for CASSMDTDANQPQHF.

The chain carries TRBV18 and TRBJ1-4; D possibly corresponds to TRBD1 (5 bases). Germline CDR1 KGHSH, CDR2 LQKENI. The CDR3 is 15 residues long. V was cut by 2 bases and J by 7 bases, with 14 bases left in between. DNA for the CDR3: TGTGCCAGCTCACCAAGGGAAGGGGTTGGTGAAAAACTGTTTTTT. Protein: CASSPREGVGEKLFF.

The gene calls are TRBV5-4 and TRBJ2-3; D is ambiguous. Germline CDR1 reads SGHNT; CDR2 reads YYREEE (reference sequence). The CDR3 consists of 13 residues. V dropped 1 base and J dropped 4 bases, with 7 bases sitting between them. CDR3 bases: TGTGCCAGCAGCTTGACTAACCCAGATACGCAGTATTTT. Amino acid sequence: CASSLTNPDTQYF.

The CDR3 loop reads CASTLRGSNYGYTF. CDR3 sequence (DNA): TGTGCCAGCACCCTCCGTGGGAGCAACTATGGCTACACCTTC. The rearrangement links TRBV6-1 to TRBJ1-2, with no clear D. Germline assignment: CDR1 MNHNS and CDR2 SASEGT. Trimming removed 7 bases from V and 2 bases from J, with 14 bases in between. The CDR3 spans 14 residues.

This clone was counted once. The chain carries TRBV25-1 and TRBJ1-5; D is undetermined. The CDR3 totals 14 residues. Between the trimmed V and J ends, which lost 2 bases and 1 base, there was a span of 6 bases. Germline CDR1 is MGHDK and CDR2 is SYGVNS. The CDR3 DNA is TGTGCCAGCAGTGAAGACACGAGCAATCAGCCCCAGCATTTT. The encoded protein is CASSEDTSNQPQHF.

The genes are TRBV7-2 and TRBJ2-1; TRBD2 agrees at 7 bases. The CDR3 loop spans 17 amino acids. J lost 0 bases, V lost 4 bases, and 9 bases had no gene match. CDR1 is SGHTA and CDR2 is FQGNSA in the germline V gene. The CDR3 sequence: CASSSSGPLHSYNEQFF. The CDR3 DNA is TGTGCCAGCAGCTCTAGCGGACCCCTTCACTCCTACAATGAGCAGTTCTTC.

The chain employs TRBV7-9 and TRBJ1-2, with D possibly matching TRBD1 (5 bases). The ends were cut back, 0 bases at V and 7 bases at J, with 21 bases in the middle. Germline CDR1 reads SEHNR; CDR2 reads FQNEAQ (reference sequence). The CDR3 runs to 17 residues. The CDR3 coding sequence is TGTGCCAGCAGCTTAGCTTTAGGCCTCTCGCAGGGTAGTGGCTACACCTTC. Amino acid sequence: CASSLALGLSQGSGYTF. The variable domain in full, completed from reference TRBV7-9 and TRBJ1-2, reads DTGVSQNPRHKITKRGQNVTFRCDPISEHNRLYWYRQTLGQGPEFLTYFQNEAQLEKSRLLSDRFSAERPKGSFSTLEIQRTEQGDSAMYLCASSLALGLSQGSGYTFGSGTRLTVV.

The V and J genes are TRBV6-6 and TRBJ1-2; 7 nucleotides match TRBD1. The CDR3 totals 15 residues. V shed 0 bases, J shed 6 bases, and the junction held 7 bases outside the gene matches. The germline V gene has CDR1 MNHNY and CDR2 SVGAGI (reference sequence). Here the CDR3 DNA reads TGTGCCAGCAGTTACTCAACCGGGACAGTGGATGGCTACACCTTC. Translation gives CASSYSTGTVDGYTF.

The chain has TRBV5-8 and TRBJ1-5; the match to TRBD1 covers 7 bases. V lost 0 bases, J lost 2 bases, and 2 bases stayed unmatched. Germline V gene sequence: CDR1 SGHTS, CDR2 YDEGEE. The CDR3 consists of 15 residues. CDR3 sequence: CASSLEDRGNQPQHF. In nucleotides, the CDR3 is TGTGCCAGCAGCTTGGAAGACAGGGGCAATCAGCCCCAGCATTTT.

V usage is TRBV11-2 and J usage is TRBJ2-2; 8 bases fit TRBD2. V shed 5 bases and J 4 bases; nucleotides not matched to a gene: 6. Germline values: CDR1 SGHAT, CDR2 FQNNGV. The CDR3 length is 15 residues. The DNA of the CDR3 is TGTGCCAGCAGCGCCGGGACTAGAGGCACCGGGGAGCTGTTTTTT. It specifies CASSAGTRGTGELFF. The full variable domain, in which reference TRBV11-2 and TRBJ2-2 provide the parts outside the CDR3, is EAGVAQSPRYKIIEKRQSVAFWCNPISGHATLYWYQQILGQGPKLLIQFQNNGVVDDSQLPKDRFSAERLKGVDSTLKIQPAKLEDSAVYLCASSAGTRGTGELFFGEGSRLTVL.

The chain employs TRBV19 and TRBJ1-5, with 7 nucleotides matching TRBD1. The CDR3 consists of 13 residues. Germline CDR1 LNHDA, CDR2 SQIVND (reference sequence). V lost 5 bases and J lost 7; bases outside the gene matches: 5. CDR3: CASSPTGDQPQHF. The CDR3 region has the DNA TGTGCCAGTAGTCCCACAGGGGACCAGCCCCAGCATTTT.

The rearrangement joins TRBV4-1 to TRBJ2-7; 7 bases fit TRBD1. The CDR3 consists of 14 residues. CDR1 and CDR2 from the germline V gene are MGHRA and YSYEKL. V lost 1 base to trimming and J lost 5 bases; unmatched junction nucleotides: 5. The CDR3 reads CASSQVITGDEQYF. The DNA for the CDR3 is TGCGCCAGCAGCCAAGTTATTACAGGGGACGAGCAGTACTTC.

Remarks on this clone: At one end, the junction sequence differs from germline, possibly due to a read error. The rearrangement joins TRBV7-7 to TRBJ2-1; 14 bases agree with TRBD2. The germline gives CDR1 SSHAT, CDR2 FNYEAQ (reference sequence). The CDR3 consists of 16 residues. CDR3 sequence (DNA): TGTGCTAGCAGCCCTGGACTAGCGGGGGGAGGGGATGAGCAGTTCTTC. Encoded protein: CASSPGLAGGGDEQFF.

This clone appeared once. The J gene is TRBJ1-2, the V gene TRBV6-1; D is perhaps TRBD1 (5 bases). The CDR3 is 16 amino acids. The germline V gene has CDR1 MNHNS and CDR2 SASEGT. Trimming stripped 4 bases from V and 4 bases from J, with 19 bases between. Written as DNA, the CDR3 is TGTGCCAGCAGTGGATGGACATCTCCAGGAGCCTATGGCTACACCTTC. Protein product: CASSGWTSPGAYGYTF.

The rearrangement links TRBV11-2 to TRBJ1-4; no reliable D call. The CDR3 consists of 15 residues. The germline gives CDR1 SGHAT, CDR2 FQNNGV. Trimming left V 5 bases short and J 8 bases short, with 18 bases between. The CDR3 loop reads CASSQEGNLLEKLFF. DNA for the CDR3: TGTGCCAGCAGCCAGGAGGGAAATTTACTAGAAAAACTGTTTTTT.

This chain links TRBV5-6 with TRBJ1-2; possible D gene TRBD1, 5 bases. CDR3 length: 15 residues. V lost 3 bases and J 7 bases, leaving 19 bases between the germline ends. Looked up from germline, CDR1 is SGHDT and CDR2 is YYEEEE. The CDR3: CASSWEGDRFGGYTF. The CDR3 DNA follows: TGTGCCAGCAGCTGGGAGGGAGACAGATTCGGTGGCTACACCTTC.

Concerning this clone: At one of its ends the junction is not consistent with the germline gene, which may arise from a read error. The chain employs TRBV7-7 and TRBJ2-1; TRBD2 matches 11 bases. CDR1 and CDR2 from the germline V gene are SSHAT and FNYEAQ (reference sequence). The CDR3 has 15 residues. CDR3 bases: TGTGCTAGCAGCTCGACTAGCGGGACCTACAATGAGCAGTTCTTC. This translates into CASSSTSGTYNEQFF.

The chain couples TRBV7-9 to TRBJ2-1, with D maybe TRBD2 (6 bases). The ends were cut back, 5 bases at V and 2 bases at J, with 13 bases in the middle. The CDR3 length is 15 residues. Germline CDR1 reads SEHNR; CDR2 reads FQNEAQ (reference sequence). Here the CDR3 reads CASSILGLAYNEQFF. The CDR3 DNA sequence: TGTGCCAGCAGCATACTGGGACTTGCCTACAATGAGCAGTTCTTC. The full variable domain, its missing parts supplied by reference TRBV7-9 and TRBJ2-1, is DTGVSQNPRHKITKRGQNVTFRCDPISEHNRLYWYRQTLGQGPEFLTYFQNEAQLEKSRLLSDRFSAERPKGSFSTLEIQRTEQGDSAMYLCASSILGLAYNEQFFGPGTRLTVL.

In nucleotides, the CDR3 is TGTGCCAGCAGCACCCCTTGGGGGGTGAACGAGCAGTACTTC. The encoded protein is CASSTPWGVNEQYF. This sequence joins TRBV11-2 and TRBJ2-7; a possible D gene is TRBD2 (6 bases). The CDR3 extends over 14 amino acids. With 5 bases removed from V and 5 bases from J, the gap between germline ends came to 16 bases. CDR1 and CDR2 (germline): SGHAT, FQNNGV.